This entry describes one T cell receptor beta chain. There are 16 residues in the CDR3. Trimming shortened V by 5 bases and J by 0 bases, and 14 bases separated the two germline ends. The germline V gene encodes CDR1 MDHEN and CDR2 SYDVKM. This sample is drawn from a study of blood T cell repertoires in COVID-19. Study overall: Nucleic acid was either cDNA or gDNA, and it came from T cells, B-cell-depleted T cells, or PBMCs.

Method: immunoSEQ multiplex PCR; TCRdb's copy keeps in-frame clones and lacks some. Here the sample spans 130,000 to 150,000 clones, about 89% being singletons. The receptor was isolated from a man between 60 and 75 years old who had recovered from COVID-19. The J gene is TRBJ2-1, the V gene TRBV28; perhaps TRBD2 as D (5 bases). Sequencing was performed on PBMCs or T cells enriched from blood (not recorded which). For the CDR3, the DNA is TGTGCCAGCAGTGGAGCCGAAACTAGCTCCTACAATGAGCAGTTCTTC. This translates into CASSGAETSSYNEQFF.